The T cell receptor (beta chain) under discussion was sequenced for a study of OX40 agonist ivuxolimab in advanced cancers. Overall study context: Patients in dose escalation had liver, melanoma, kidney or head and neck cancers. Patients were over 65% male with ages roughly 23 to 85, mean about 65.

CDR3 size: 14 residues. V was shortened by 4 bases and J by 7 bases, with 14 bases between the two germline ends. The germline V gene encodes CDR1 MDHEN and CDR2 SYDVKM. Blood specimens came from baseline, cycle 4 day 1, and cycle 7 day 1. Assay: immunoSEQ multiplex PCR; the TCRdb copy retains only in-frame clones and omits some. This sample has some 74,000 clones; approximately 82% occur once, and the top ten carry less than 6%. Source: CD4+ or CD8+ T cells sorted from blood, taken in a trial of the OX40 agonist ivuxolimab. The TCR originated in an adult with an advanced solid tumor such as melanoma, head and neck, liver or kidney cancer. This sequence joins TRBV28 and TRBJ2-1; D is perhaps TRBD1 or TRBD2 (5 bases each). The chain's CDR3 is CASSWGTGENEQFF. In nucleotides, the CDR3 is TGTGCCAGCAGTTGGGGGACGGGCGAGAATGAGCAGTTCTTC.